This T cell receptor beta chain comes out of a study of cytomegalovirus exposure and HLA in healthy donors. PCR involved 60 Vbeta and 13 Jbeta primers. Produced via immunoSEQ multiplex PCR; TCRdb's table is partial and in-frame only. The table records some 180,000 clones, 60% to 85% of them present only once. With regard to this clone: Its target is not known.

Per the germline V gene, CDR1 is MGHRA and CDR2 is YSYEKL. The CDR3 covers 14 residues. V was clipped by 5 bases and J by 5 bases; unmatched bases: 7. General study results and limits: A later look showed TCR association rates differing by HLA locus, highest for DRB1 and lowest for HLA-C. Analysis was performed later, and it showed HLA-associated TCR beta chains to be more clonally expanded than equally common others. In a later analysis, TCR beta V- and J-gene trimming was associated with a missense DCLRE1C variant.

This receptor was identified in a man younger than 35 in good health and CMV-seronegative. The sequenced material came from PBMCs. V is TRBV4-1 and J is TRBJ2-5, with 8 nucleotides matching TRBD2. CDR3: CASSGPGLGETQYF. CDR3 nucleotides: TGCGCCAGCAGCGGACCGGGACTAGGGGAGACCCAGTACTTC.